This T cell receptor beta chain was recovered during a study of Tregs in tolerant kidney transplant recipients (dated by TCRdb to about 2019). Study-wide context: Before combined kidney and bone marrow transplantation, this study identified donor-specific regulatory T cells using TCRbeta sequencing and then followed those same cells after transplant.

Explained via the paper, the time point label denotes: 6 months after combined kidney and bone marrow transplant. Related donors were used in the transplants with nonmyeloablative bone marrow transplantation, and mixed chimerism was transient in the human trials. Unstimulated Tregs (CD4+CD25+CD127-), CD4+ non-Tregs (CD4+CD25-), CD4 and CD8 cells were FACS-sorted from thawed PBMCs. The patients were several recipients of combined kidney and bone marrow transplants from the ITN036ST trial, and samples were available only from these trial subjects. Healthy control blood was processed by Ficoll density gradient to PBMCs and cryopreserved; patient PBMCs were collected before and after transplant. CDR1 and CDR2 were assigned from the germline V gene as SGHTA and FQGNSA. Inclusive of the bounding cysteine and phenylalanine, the CDR3 is 15 residues long. The DNA shown is the 45-base CDR3, in frame from base 1.

With respect to this clone: What this receptor recognizes is not known. One junction end disagrees with the germline gene, perhaps due to a read error. Distinct nucleotide sequences in the sample also encode this CDR3.

Genomic DNA was extracted from sorted cells with the QIAGEN DNeasy Blood and Tissue Kit for TCRbeta CDR3 sequencing. Through immunoSEQ, high-throughput TCRbeta CDR3 sequencing was done commercially, including PCR amplification with internal controls and bias correction. The original methods were these. A unique productive TCRbeta sequence was defined by the CDR3 nucleotide sequence when primers matched, and otherwise by the CDR3 amino acid sequence together with the Vbeta and Jbeta genes. To correct for sorting error, sequences found in more than one sorted population at a frequency ratio of 2:1 or less were discarded, and the remaining shared sequences were assigned to the population with the higher frequency. Sequences were defined as donor-reactive when expanded at least 5-fold in CFSE-low cells versus unstimulated cells and present at a frequency of at least 0.01% in CFSE-low cells. Jensen-Shannon divergence, calculated on the top 100 TCRbeta sequences ranked by frequency, was used to quantify repertoire divergence. For any sample with multiple sequencing runs, sorting error was corrected in each run separately before the runs were pooled. In TCRdb, the immuneACCESS table is reduced to in-frame sequences with V and J assigned. These tables do not hold every clone; where another copy was compared, an unresolved V gene accounts for under half, and the others remain unexplained. D and trimming come from the DNA, and the V and J calls and clone size come from that table. The sample records roughly 70,000 clones, more than 70% of which are singletons. The ten largest clones add up to 3.5% to 4% of the sample.

Study-wide findings and limitations: The study was limited by small patient numbers, and the findings need validation in larger populations and under other immunosuppression protocols. Biological reproducibility was not directly addressed, though technical replication error appeared minimal. Because the PCR primers were changed over time for some patients, nucleotide-level comparison could not be performed across the samples from those patients. Donor-specific Treg expansion was found to exceed global Treg expansion in tolerant patients, suggesting antigen-driven rather than nonspecific expansion. Expanding Tregs with activated donor B cells appeared to identify the most biologically relevant and donor-specific TCRbeta repertoire.

This sequence uses TRBV7-2 and TRBJ1-6, and possibly TRBD1, on 5 matching bases. Sequencing was performed on CD4+ T cells from blood (PBMCs), taken 6 months after the transplant. This sequence was found in a human patient who received a combined kidney and bone marrow transplant. Following transplantation, part of the T cell population may be supplied by the graft donor rather than the patient. The CDR3 loop reads CASSLGQSDNSPLHF. Read as DNA, the sequence is TGTGCCAGCAGCTTAGGACAGAGTGATAATTCCCCCCTCCACTTT.